These T cell receptor beta chains were read from a single sample in a study of T cell responses to AZD1222 COVID-19 vaccine. Assay used: immunoSEQ multiplex PCR; TCRdb lists only in-frame clones, some missing. The table has roughly 98,000 clones, around 94% seen once. The sample was peripheral blood, taken on day 0 of AZD1222 vaccination. Receptors originate from an adult in good health. Both conserved end residues are part of each CDR3. D genes are given only for firm matches. Only part of the rows carry a size: once, few, many, or a class if the clone is expanded.

abundance: .; v_gene: TRBV7-2; d_gene: TRBD1; len: 15; j_gene: TRBJ1-5; CDR3nt: TGTGCCAGCAGCTTCACCGGGACAGGGGGTCAGCCCCAGCATTTT; CDR3aa: CASSFTGTGGQPQHF
abundance: .; v_gene: TRBV5-6; d_gene: .; len: 16; j_gene: TRBJ1-5; CDR3nt: TGTGCCAGCAGCTCGGGGGGACGAAGGAGCAATCAGCCCCAGCATTTT; CDR3aa: CASSSGGRRSNQPQHF
abundance: few; v_gene: TRBV7-2; d_gene: .; len: 12; j_gene: TRBJ1-2; CDR3nt: TGTGCCAGCAGCCTTAGTGGTTATGGCTACACCTTC; CDR3aa: CASSLSGYGYTF
abundance: .; v_gene: TRBV27; d_gene: TRBD1; len: 15; j_gene: TRBJ2-4; CDR3nt: TGTGCCAGCAGTTCGGGCCGGGACAGGGTTTTCATTCAGTACTTC; CDR3aa: CASSSGRDRVFIQYF
abundance: .; v_gene: TRBV2; d_gene: .; len: 12; j_gene: TRBJ2-7; CDR3nt: TGTGCCAGCAGCCAGGGGAGGCAGGTCGTGCACTTC; CDR3aa: CASSQGRQVVHF
abundance: .; v_gene: TRBV28; d_gene: .; len: 15; j_gene: TRBJ1-5; CDR3nt: TGTGCCAGCAGTTTACTCGGACGGGACAATCAGCCCCAGCATTTT; CDR3aa: CASSLLGRDNQPQHF
abundance: .; v_gene: TRBV19; d_gene: .; len: 15; j_gene: TRBJ1-1; CDR3nt: TGTGCCAGTAGTGCTGGAGGGGCAAGAGGCACTGAAGCTTTCTTT; CDR3aa: CASSAGGARGTEAFF
abundance: once; v_gene: TRBV23-1; d_gene: .; len: 18; j_gene: TRBJ1-3; CDR3nt: TGCGCCAGCAGTCAATTCCCGCAGGGGCACAGAGGTGGAAACACCATATATTTT; CDR3aa: CASSQFPQGHRGGNTIYF
abundance: .; v_gene: TRBV19; d_gene: TRBD1; len: 15; j_gene: TRBJ1-6; CDR3nt: TGTGCCAGTAGTACCCAGGGGGCGCATGGATCACCCCTCCACTTT; CDR3aa: CASSTQGAHGSPLHF
abundance: .; v_gene: TRBV6-6; d_gene: .; len: 11; j_gene: TRBJ1-1; CDR3nt: TGTGCCAGCTTGATGAACACTGAAGCTTTCTTT; CDR3aa: CASLMNTEAFF
abundance: .; v_gene: TRBV7-8; d_gene: .; len: 17; j_gene: TRBJ2-1; CDR3nt: TGTGCCAGCAGCCTCCGTCCTACAGGGTCATCGGGCAATGAGCAGTTCTTC; CDR3aa: CASSLRPTGSSGNEQFF
abundance: once; v_gene: TRBV19; d_gene: .; len: 14; j_gene: TRBJ2-1; CDR3nt: TGTGCCAGTAGTAAGGCGGACTCCTACAATGAGCAGTTCTTC; CDR3aa: CASSKADSYNEQFF
abundance: .; v_gene: TRBV19; d_gene: TRBD1; len: 13; j_gene: TRBJ1-2; CDR3nt: TGTGCCAGTAGTATCCCGACAGGGGTCGGCTACACCTTC; CDR3aa: CASSIPTGVGYTF
abundance: .; v_gene: TRBV11-2; d_gene: TRBD2; len: 17; j_gene: TRBJ2-1; CDR3nt: TGTGCCAGCAGCTTAGATCCTCCTAGCGGGGGGAACAATGAGCAGTTCTTC; CDR3aa: CASSLDPPSGGNNEQFF
abundance: .; v_gene: TRBV11-1; d_gene: TRBD1; len: 16; j_gene: TRBJ1-1; CDR3nt: TGTGCCAGCAGCTTAGCGGGACAGGGGGCAAACACTGAAGCTTTCTTT; CDR3aa: CASSLAGQGANTEAFF
abundance: .; v_gene: TRBV4-1; d_gene: .; len: 13; j_gene: TRBJ2-7; CDR3nt: TGCGCCAGCAGCCCCCCTGATCCGTACGAGCAGTACTTC; CDR3aa: CASSPPDPYEQYF
abundance: .; v_gene: TRBV5-1; d_gene: TRBD1; len: 15; j_gene: TRBJ2-1; CDR3nt: TGCGCCAGCAGCTTGCAAGGGGGCGGCTACAATGAGCAGTTCTTC; CDR3aa: CASSLQGGGYNEQFF
abundance: .; v_gene: TRBV10-3; d_gene: .; len: 15; j_gene: TRBJ1-2; CDR3nt: TGTGCCATCAGTCGCCGCCCAGACGTAAGGGATGGCTACACCTTC; CDR3aa: CAISRRPDVRDGYTF